The clone carrying this T cell receptor (beta chain) was seen a few times. These data originate in a study of cytomegalovirus exposure and HLA in healthy donors. V lost 4 bases and J lost 5; bases outside the gene matches: 10. Germline V gene sequence: CDR1 SGDLS, CDR2 YYNGEE. The CDR3 length is 15 residues. It was with 60 Vbeta and 13 Jbeta primers that the PCR ran. Only in-frame clones appear in the TCRdb table, and some are missing; sequencing was by immunoSEQ multiplex PCR. The repertoire holds 150,000 or so clones, with 60% to 85% as singletons. The sequencing input was PBMCs. The chain couples TRBV9 to TRBJ1-1; 8 bases map to TRBD1. This receptor was taken from a man aged 35-49 years in good health and CMV-seropositive. As DNA, the CDR3 is TGTGCCAGCAGCAAAAATTCAGGGGGCGTGACTGAAGCTTTCTTT. Translation gives CASSKNSGGVTEAFF.